This T cell receptor (beta chain) appears in the sequencing data of a study of cytomegalovirus exposure and HLA in healthy donors. Points from the study as a whole: Fewer than 200 TCR beta chains were listed as cytomegalovirus-associated. Among the CMV-associated chains, a few were confirmed in vitro as specific for CMV antigens.

On this clone: Antigen: not known.

Assay used: immunoSEQ multiplex PCR; TCRdb lists only in-frame clones, some missing. In the table there are 220,000 or so clones, around four fifths of which are singletons. The CDR3 spans 16 residues. The germline gives CDR1 SGHRS, CDR2 YFSETQ. The trim removed 3 bases at V and 0 bases at J, leaving 7 bases unmatched. The donors were part of the approximately 130-subject validation cohort, which stood apart from the roughly 670-subject first cohort. The chain couples TRBV5-1 to TRBJ1-2; TRBD1 matches 8 bases. The sample comprised PBMCs. The sequence was collected from a woman in her 30s in good health and CMV-seropositive. The CDR3, as DNA: TGCGCCAGCAGCTCCGGGACAGGACCCTCTAACTATGGCTACACCTTC. Translating gives CASSSGTGPSNYGYTF.